Below, 7 T cell receptor beta chains from the same sample are listed, as sequenced in a study of blood T cell dynamics during melanoma immunotherapy. Repertoires were generated with immunoSEQ multiplex PCR, while TCRdb's copy carries only in-frame clones and drops some. The table lists roughly 29,000 clones, roughly 88% of them singletons. The sample's time point: week 3, after first cycle of checkpoint inhibitor. The sample consisted of blood, taken from a patient treated with checkpoint blockade. The receptors were sampled from a human donor with melanoma.

The chain uses TRBV4-1 and TRBJ2-7; D might be TRBD1 (5 bases). CDR3 length: 14 amino acids. Looked up from germline, CDR1 is MGHRA and CDR2 is YSYEKL. The V end lost 0 bases, the J end lost 6 bases, and 12 bases lay between the germline ends. CDR3 sequence: CASSQDFRVGEQYF. The DNA of the CDR3 is TGCGCCAGCAGCCAAGATTTCAGGGTGGGCGAGCAGTACTTC.

The chain joins TRBV2 to TRBJ1-5; D unresolved. Germline V gene sequence: CDR1 SNHLY, CDR2 FYNNEI. V lost 5 bases and J 4 bases, leaving 12 bases between the germline ends. The CDR3 is 14 residues long. The CDR3 nucleotides read TGTGCCAGCAGTCCTATGTGGGGTAATCAGCCCCAGCATTTT. It encodes CASSPMWGNQPQHF.

V gene TRBV15 combines with J gene TRBJ2-5, with D perhaps TRBD1 or TRBD2 (5 bases each). The CDR3 is 18 residues long. The germline V and J ends were trimmed by 0 bases and 0 bases, with 17 bases remaining between them. Per germline, CDR1 LNHNV and CDR2 YYDKDF (reference sequence). CDR3 nucleotides: TGTGCCACCAGCAGAGAGCAAGCTACCTGGGGGTACCAAGAGACCCAGTACTTC. This sequence encodes CATSREQATWGYQETQYF.

This chain joins TRBV28 and TRBJ1-1; a weak D match, TRBD1 (5 bases). The V end was cut by 6 bases, the J end by 0 bases, with 5 bases between. Germline CDR1 reads MDHEN; CDR2 reads SYDVKM. This CDR3 region has 12 residues. The CDR3 sequence: CASRTVNTEAFF. CDR3 nucleotides: TGTGCCAGCAGGACAGTGAACACTGAAGCTTTCTTT.

A single count supports this clone. The V and J genes are TRBV28 and TRBJ1-1; 9 bases line up with TRBD1. Germline lookup yields CDR1 MDHEN and CDR2 SYDVKM. After removal of 5 bases from V and 5 bases from J, the junction contained 9 bases not matched to a gene. The CDR3 loop spans 15 amino acids. The CDR3 loop is CASSGRGQGKTEAFF. In DNA form, the CDR3 reads TGTGCCAGCAGTGGCCGGGGACAGGGAAAAACTGAAGCTTTCTTT.

Concerning this clone itself: At one boundary the junction diverges from the germline segment, which might be a read error. This chain joins TRBV7-7 and TRBJ2-1, with TRBD2 identical over 9 bases. Per germline, CDR1 SSHAT and CDR2 FNYEAQ (reference sequence). The CDR3 runs 13 residues. The CDR3 region is CASSSRGGDEQFF. The DNA of the CDR3 is TGTGCTAGCAGCTCCCGCGGGGGGGATGAGCAGTTCTTC.

This clone came up once. This chain connects TRBV19 to TRBJ2-7; D remains ambiguous. The CDR3 contains 12 residues. Germline assignment: CDR1 LNHDA and CDR2 SQIVND (reference sequence). Trimming stripped 8 bases from V and 3 bases from J, with 11 bases between. As DNA, the CDR3 is TGTGCCAGTTCTGGACGGAGCTACGAGCAGTACTTC. Its protein product is CASSGRSYEQYF.